This TCR beta chain came from a study of metastatic and nonmetastatic thyroid tumors. V was pared by 1 base and J by 0 bases, with 3 bases between. The CDR3 runs 13 residues. Germline-derived CDR1 and CDR2 are MNHEY and SMNVEV (reference sequence). This clone was picked up a small number of times. None of the patients had undergone any treatment ahead of thyroid surgery. TCRdb redid the clone calls on the PCR reads using MiXCR. Of under 95,000 clones listed, about 13% were seen once; the top ten hold about 10%. Sequences were obtained from blood. The clonotype was recovered from a female donor with papillary thyroid cancer or a benign thyroid nodule (not recorded which). Some clones in this sample may be carry-over from other donors' samples. V is TRBV27 and J is TRBJ1-2; no firm D call. The CDR3 sequence is CASSLFANYGYTF. In DNA, the CDR3 is TGTGCCAGCAGTTTATTTGCTAACTATGGCTACACCTTC.